These 21 T cell receptor beta chains came from one sample sequenced in a study of neurological immune-mediated disorders. From the 5' RACE reads, TCRdb called clonotypes with MiXCR, one entry per CDR3 protein. This table has about 99,000 distinct CDR3 sequences, 10% to 14% appearing once. Described time point: longitudinal time-point 3. The source material was PBMCs. The receptor source for this set is a female donor with HTLV-1-associated myelopathy (HAM/TSP).

This clonotype was seen at least ten times. The chain employs TRBV19 and TRBJ2-7; possibly TRBD2 for D (6 bases). Between the trimmed V and J ends, which lost 4 bases and 6 bases, there was a span of 25 bases. Germline lookup yields CDR1 LNHDA and CDR2 SQIVND (reference sequence). This CDR3 is 17 amino acids long. CDR3 in amino acids: CASSTVGERTRRGEQYF. The CDR3 nucleotides read TGTGCCAGTAGTACGGTTGGGGAGCGGACACGGCGGGGCGAGCAGTACTTC.

This clonotype was recorded at least ten times. The chain is built from TRBV5-1 and TRBJ1-5; possible D gene TRBD1, 6 bases. Trimming shortened V by 2 bases and J by 5 bases, and 17 bases separated the two germline ends. CDR3 length: 16 residues. Per the germline V gene, CDR1 is SGHRS and CDR2 is YFSETQ. CDR3 in DNA: TGCGCCAGCAGCTTCGCCCCGGGGACAAGATATCAGCCCCAGCATTTT. This codes for CASSFAPGTRYQPQHF.

V and J are TRBV5-1 and TRBJ2-7; no reliable D call. The J call may be wrong; the DNA end is better matched by TRBJ2-1. The CDR3 is made up of 14 amino acids. The V gene's germline CDR1 is SGHRS and CDR2 YFSETQ. This CDR3 is CASSLVDGQDEQFF. CDR3 coding DNA: TGCGCCAGCAGCTTGGTGGACGGCCAGGACGAGCAGTTCTTC.

This clonotype was observed at least ten times. The chain uses TRBV20-1 and TRBJ2-7; 8 bases agree with TRBD2. This CDR3 comprises 16 residues. CDR1 and CDR2 (germline): DFQATT, SNEGSKA (reference sequence). V dropped 1 base and J dropped 0; count of bases not matched to a gene: 8. The DNA of the CDR3 is TGCAGTGCTAGAGGGGTGGCCGGGACTAGCTCCTACGAGCAGTACTTC. Its protein is CSARGVAGTSSYEQYF.

Turning to this clonotype: This clone may be a read error of a much larger clone one base away. This chain connects TRBV27 to TRBJ2-3, with D possibly being TRBD2 (8 bases). V was trimmed by 10 bases and J by 0 bases, leaving 17 bases between them. This CDR3 is 15 amino acids long. Germline V lookup: CDR1 MNHEY, CDR2 SMNVEV (reference sequence). The CDR3 is CANRGGGHSTDTQYF. The DNA of the CDR3 is TGTGCCAACAGGGGCGGGGGGCATAGCACAGATACGCAGTATTTT.

In its sample, this clonotype was seen a few times. The genes are TRBV20-1 and TRBJ2-1; D may correspond to TRBD1 or TRBD2 (5 bases each). Trimming stripped 2 bases from V and 0 bases from J, with 8 bases between. The germline CDR1 and CDR2 sequences are DFQATT and SNEGSKA (reference sequence). The CDR3 sequence is 14 residues long. CDR3 amino acids: CSARLGTSYNEQFF. The CDR3 DNA is TGCAGTGCTAGACTGGGGACCTCCTACAATGAGCAGTTCTTC.

This clonotype was recorded at least ten times. The chain links TRBV20-1 to TRBJ1-5, with 7 bases aligning to TRBD1. The CDR3 has 13 residues. With 6 bases clipped from V and 6 bases from J, the junction kept 8 bases outside the gene matches. Germline V gives CDR1 DFQATT, CDR2 SNEGSKA (reference sequence). This CDR3 is CSATQGIFQPQHF. The CDR3 DNA reads as TGCAGTGCCACACAGGGGATTTTTCAGCCCCAGCATTTT.

Ten or more counts support this clonotype. The chain uses TRBV5-1 and TRBJ2-7; the D call may be TRBD1 or TRBD2 (5 bases each). The V and J ends lost 0 bases and 2 bases respectively, with 6 bases between them. The CDR3 sequence is 13 residues long. In germline, CDR1 is SGHRS, CDR2 YFSETQ. CDR3 sequence (DNA): TGCGCCAGCAGCTTGGGGGGGACCTACGAGCAGTACTTC. Residues: CASSLGGTYEQYF.

This clonotype has a count of ten or more. V usage is TRBV20-1 and J usage is TRBJ2-1; D remains unclear. Germline V gene sequence: CDR1 DFQATT, CDR2 SNEGSKA (reference sequence). The CDR3 sequence is 13 residues long. V was cut by 2 bases and J by 6 bases, with 11 bases left in between. CDR3 loop: CSARWPGRNEQFF. CDR3 DNA: TGCAGTGCTAGATGGCCTGGTCGCAATGAGCAGTTCTTC.

In regard to this clonotype: This clone may be a read error of a much larger clone one base away. No conserved phenylalanine or tryptophan is present at the end of the CDR3, so a read error is the likely explanation. V gene TRBV5-1 combines with J gene TRBJ1-4; D not resolved. Per the germline V gene, CDR1 is SGHRS and CDR2 is YFSETQ. CDR3 size: 12 residues. With 2 bases removed from V and 8 bases from J, the gap between germline ends came to 7 bases. This chain's CDR3 is CASSFAGEKLFL. For the CDR3, the DNA is TGCGCCAGCAGCTTCGCCGGCGAAAAACTGTTTCTT.

This sequence joins TRBV7-3 and TRBJ2-7, with a tentative D call TRBD2 (5 bases). The V gene's germline CDR1 is SGHTA and CDR2 FQGTGA. This CDR3 comprises 14 residues. Trimming stripped 5 bases from V and 0 bases from J, with 11 bases between. This CDR3 reads CASSPGSSSYEQYF. In DNA, the CDR3 is TGTGCCAGCAGCCCGGGATCTAGCTCCTACGAGCAGTACTTC.

This clonotype has a count of ten or more. The chain employs TRBV10-3 and TRBJ2-5, with TRBD2 matching over 8 bases. J lost 5 bases, V lost 6 bases, and 5 bases had no gene match. CDR3 length equals 13 residues. CDR1 is ENHRY, CDR2 SYGVKD, per germline. In DNA, the CDR3 is TGTGCCATCAGGGATAGCGGGGCGGAGACCCAGTACTTC. It codes for CAIRDSGAETQYF.

As regards this clonotype: A read error is possible here, since a much larger clone lies one base away. The V and J genes are TRBV12-3 or TRBV12-4 and TRBJ2-3; a weak D match, TRBD1 (6 bases). V lost 6 bases, J lost 0 bases, and 13 bases lay in between. This CDR3 comprises 15 residues. The CDR3 sequence: CASSHRAKSTDTQYF. The CDR3 DNA sequence: TGTGCCAGCAGCCACAGGGCCAAGAGCACAGATACGCAGTATTTT.

This clonotype was counted a few times. The chain combines TRBV28 with TRBJ2-5, with a weak D call TRBD2 (7 bases). Per germline, CDR1 MDHEN and CDR2 SYDVKM. CDR3 length: 18 amino acids. With 6 bases removed from V and 7 bases from J, the gap between germline ends came to 30 bases. The CDR3 DNA sequence: TGTGCCAGCAGCTCCTGGACTCGGGGGGCTACCAGAGGGGGGACCCAGTACTTC. This translates into CASSSWTRGATRGGTQYF. Complete variable domain (other parts from reference TRBV28 and TRBJ2-5): DVKVTQSSRYLVKRTGEKVFLECVQDMDHENMFWYRQDPGLGLRLIYFSYDVKMKEKGDIPEGYSVSREKKERFSLILESASTNQTSMYLCASSSWTRGATRGGTQYFGPGTRLLVL.

This clonotype occurred many times. The V call is TRBV5-1, the J call TRBJ2-3, with 7 bases aligning to TRBD1. Trimming took 4 bases from V and 4 from J; bases not matched to a gene: 6. This CDR3 has 14 residues. The germline V gene encodes CDR1 SGHRS and CDR2 YFSETQ. For the CDR3, the DNA is TGCGCCAGCAGCCCAGGGGGTGGCGCAGATACGCAGTATTTT. Its translation: CASSPGGGADTQYF. Combining the CDR3 with reference TRBV5-1 and TRBJ2-3 gives the whole variable domain KAGVTQTPRYLIKTRGQQVTLSCSPISGHRSVSWYQQTPGQGLQFLFEYFSETQRNKGNFPGRFSGRQFSNSRSEMNVSTLELGDSALYLCASSPGGGADTQYFGPGTRLTVL.

This clonotype was counted ten times or more. The chain combines TRBV5-1 with TRBJ2-7, with D perhaps matching TRBD1 or TRBD2 (6 bases each). Looked up from germline, CDR1 is SGHRS and CDR2 is YFSETQ. V lost 2 bases to trimming and J lost 6 bases, with 15 bases between them. This CDR3 region has 14 residues. The CDR3 protein is CASSFGGQYLEQYF. The CDR3 DNA sequence: TGCGCCAGCAGCTTTGGGGGGCAATACCTCGAGCAGTACTTC.

This rearrangement joins TRBV5-1 to TRBJ2-5; weak D call: TRBD1 (6 bases). V gave up 3 bases and J gave up 2 bases, with 8 bases separating them. The germline V gene encodes CDR1 SGHRS and CDR2 YFSETQ. The CDR3 loop spans 13 amino acids. The chain's CDR3 is CASSSGQQETQYF. The CDR3 bases are TGCGCCAGCAGCTCGGGACAACAAGAGACCCAGTACTTC.

At least ten counts were recorded for this clonotype. This chain joins TRBV7-9 and TRBJ2-1; D is possibly TRBD2 (6 bases). V shed 7 bases and J shed 3 bases, with 22 bases lying between them. The germline CDR1 and CDR2 sequences are SEHNR and FQNEAQ (reference sequence). This CDR3 contains 17 residues. In nucleotides, the CDR3 is TGTGCCAGCACCCTTTGGGACTCCTTGAGGGGCTACAATGAGCAGTTCTTC. It yields the protein CASTLWDSLRGYNEQFF. The complete variable domain, with remaining parts taken from reference TRBV7-9 and TRBJ2-1, reads DTGVSQNPRHKITKRGQNVTFRCDPISEHNRLYWYRQTLGQGPEFLTYFQNEAQLEKSRLLSDRFSAERPKGSFSTLEIQRTEQGDSAMYLCASTLWDSLRGYNEQFFGPGTRLTVL.

At least ten counts were recorded for this clonotype. The chain combines TRBV5-6 with TRBJ1-2, with D hard to call. Germline loops: CDR1 SGHDT, CDR2 YYEEEE. The CDR3 loop spans 16 amino acids. Between the trimmed V and J ends, which lost 5 bases and 4 bases, there was a span of 21 bases. The CDR3: CASSLFAPRLGYGYTF. The CDR3, as DNA: TGTGCCAGCAGTCTCTTCGCCCCCCGCCTCGGCTATGGCTACACCTTC.

V is TRBV5-1 and J is TRBJ1-1, with D perhaps matching TRBD1 (5 bases). The V gene's germline CDR1 is SGHRS and CDR2 YFSETQ. Trimming left V 0 bases short and J 5 bases short, with 11 bases between. The length of the CDR3 is 14 residues. CDR3 residues: CASSLDQGGTEAFF. DNA of the CDR3: TGCGCCAGCAGCTTGGATCAGGGCGGAACTGAAGCTTTCTTT.

This clonotype was counted ten times or more. The rearrangement joins TRBV6-6 to TRBJ2-3, with a tentative D call TRBD1 (5 bases). Germline V gene sequence: CDR1 MNHNY, CDR2 SVGAGI (reference sequence). The CDR3 consists of 13 residues. The ends were cut back, 8 bases at V and 2 bases at J, with 11 bases in the middle. In DNA form, the CDR3 reads TGTGCCAGCGTGGGGCGGTCCACAGATACGCAGTATTTT. It specifies CASVGRSTDTQYF.